One sample yielded the 31 T cell receptor beta chains listed below, sequenced in a study of cytomegalovirus exposure and HLA in healthy donors. This PCR relied on a set of 60 Vbeta primers and 13 Jbeta primers. Assay used: immunoSEQ multiplex PCR; TCRdb lists only in-frame clones, some missing. The table includes approximately 160,000 clones, 84% detected once. Sequenced: PBMCs. These receptors were obtained from a boy aged 2 to 10 in good health and CMV-seronegative.

The chain joins TRBV10-1 to TRBJ2-7; 10 bases are a match to TRBD2. The V gene end was trimmed by 5 bases and the J gene end by 5 bases; junction bases not matched to a gene: 6. CDR3 length: 14 residues. The germline V gene encodes CDR1 WNHNN and CDR2 SYGVQD (reference sequence). The DNA of the CDR3 is TGCGCCAGCAGTTCTAGCGGGAGCTACCACGAGCAGTACTTC. This encodes CASSSSGSYHEQYF.

Details on this clone: An end of the junction differs from the germline gene, which may be a read error. V usage is TRBV15 and J usage is TRBJ2-3; 11 nucleotides line up with TRBD2. The CDR3 totals 17 residues. Germline CDR1 LNHNV, CDR2 YYDKDF (reference sequence). CDR3 nucleotides: TGTGCCACCAGCATCTCAATAGCGGGGGGGGTCACAGATACGCGGTATTTT. Its translation: CATSISIAGGVTDTRYF.

The chain links TRBV10-3 to TRBJ1-1; the D gene is possibly TRBD1 (6 bases). The CDR3 sequence is 13 residues long. Between the trimmed V and J ends, which lost 2 bases and 5 bases, there was a span of 9 bases. Germline assignment: CDR1 ENHRY and CDR2 SYGVKD. CDR3 residues: CAISETGLTEAFF. CDR3 nucleotides: TGTGCCATCAGTGAGACAGGGTTGACTGAAGCTTTCTTT.

The chain combines TRBV2 with TRBJ1-1, with a weak D call TRBD1 (5 bases). This CDR3 is 14 amino acids long. V lost 9 bases to trimming and J lost 1 base, with 15 bases between them. Germline V lookup: CDR1 SNHLY, CDR2 FYNNEI. Written as DNA, the CDR3 is TGTGCCAGGGGGGGACTCCGGCGGAACACTGAAGCTTTCTTT. Translation: CARGGLRRNTEAFF. Drawing the rest from reference TRBV2 and TRBJ1-1, the complete variable domain is EPEVTQTPSHQVTQMGQEVILRCVPISNHLYFYWYRQILGQKVEFLVSFYNNEISEKSEIFDDQFSVERPDGSNFTLKIRSTKLEDSAMYFCARGGLRRNTEAFFGQGTRLTVV.

The chain recombines TRBV5-4 with TRBJ1-6; no firm D call. There are 12 residues in the CDR3. The germline V gene has CDR1 SGHNT and CDR2 YYREEE (reference sequence). V lost 2 bases to trimming and J lost 7 bases, with 4 bases between them. Here the CDR3 DNA reads TGTGCCAGCAGCTTAGAGAATTCACCCCTCCACTTT. Amino acids: CASSLENSPLHF.

The chain couples TRBV5-1 to TRBJ2-2; 12 nucleotides line up with TRBD2. V dropped 7 bases and J dropped 5; count of bases not matched to a gene: 6. This CDR3 region has 15 residues. Germline V gene data show CDR1 as SGHRS and CDR2 as YFSETQ. The CDR3 loop reads CASGLAGGETGELFF. The CDR3, as DNA: TGCGCCAGCGGTCTAGCGGGAGGGGAAACCGGGGAGCTGTTTTTT.

J is TRBJ2-1 and V is TRBV7-7, with TRBD2 identical over 7 bases. Germline assignment: CDR1 SSHAT and CDR2 FNYEAQ (reference sequence). This CDR3 comprises 15 residues. V gave up 4 bases and J gave up 3 bases; unmatched junction bases: 6. CDR3: CASSSTSLRYNEQFF. CDR3 coding DNA: TGTGCCAGCAGCTCGACTAGCCTCCGCTACAATGAGCAGTTCTTC.

This chain links TRBV28 with TRBJ2-5, with D possibly being TRBD1 (5 bases). CDR1 is MDHEN and CDR2 is SYDVKM in the germline V gene. Trimming stripped 8 bases from V and 3 bases from J, with 13 bases between. This CDR3 is built from 13 residues. DNA for the CDR3: TGTGCCAGCCACAGTCAGGGAAAAGAGACCCAGTACTTC. It is translated as CASHSQGKETQYF.

The genes are TRBV14 and TRBJ2-7; 11 bases agree with TRBD1. With 0 bases clipped from V and 2 bases from J, the junction kept 6 bases outside the gene matches. The CDR3 runs to 17 residues. Germline CDR1 is SGHDN and CDR2 is FVKESK. CDR3 residues: CASSQDHLGQGAYEQYF. The CDR3 DNA sequence: TGTGCCAGCAGCCAAGATCATTTGGGACAGGGGGCCTACGAGCAGTACTTC.

The chain combines TRBV11-2 with TRBJ1-1; no reliable D call. There are 12 residues in the CDR3. Germline CDR1 is SGHAT and CDR2 is FQNNGV. V dropped 2 bases and J dropped 7 bases, with 8 bases sitting between them. The CDR3 reads CASSLFRVEAFF. CDR3 DNA: TGTGCCAGCAGCTTATTCCGGGTTGAAGCTTTCTTT. The full variable domain, its missing parts supplied by reference TRBV11-2 and TRBJ1-1, is EAGVAQSPRYKIIEKRQSVAFWCNPISGHATLYWYQQILGQGPKLLIQFQNNGVVDDSQLPKDRFSAERLKGVDSTLKIQPAKLEDSAVYLCASSLFRVEAFFGQGTRLTVV.

The rearrangement joins TRBV5-1 to TRBJ2-5; TRBD2 matches 8 bases. V gave up 2 bases and J gave up 6 bases; unmatched junction bases: 12. Germline assignment: CDR1 SGHRS and CDR2 YFSETQ. The CDR3 is 16 residues long. CDR3 residues: CASSLGILAEVQTQYF. DNA for the CDR3: TGCGCCAGCAGCTTAGGGATACTAGCGGAGGTGCAGACCCAGTACTTC.

The V and J genes are TRBV15 and TRBJ2-2, with 8 bases fitting TRBD1. The CDR3 sequence is 14 residues long. Trimming at V came to 5 bases and at J to 7 bases, leaving 6 bases not matched to a gene. Germline V gene sequence: CDR1 LNHNV, CDR2 YYDKDF (reference sequence). The DNA of the CDR3 is TGTGCCACCAGCTCTGGGACAGGTGGCGGGGAGCTGTTTTTT. This codes for CATSSGTGGGELFF.

The V call is TRBV5-6, the J call TRBJ2-7; no clear D. The CDR3 has 14 residues. Per germline, CDR1 SGHDT and CDR2 YYEEEE. Trimming left V 4 bases short and J 0 bases short, with 11 bases between. This CDR3 reads CASSTVRNSYEQYF. CDR3 coding DNA: TGTGCCAGCAGCACTGTCAGGAACTCCTACGAGCAGTACTTC. Combining the CDR3 with reference TRBV5-6 and TRBJ2-7 gives the whole variable domain DAGVTQSPTHLIKTRGQQVTLRCSPKSGHDTVSWYQQALGQGPQFIFQYYEEEERQRGNFPDRFSGHQFPNYSSELNVNALLLGDSALYLCASSTVRNSYEQYFGPGTRLTVT.

The chain uses TRBV27 and TRBJ2-7, with 9 bases aligning to TRBD1. V shed 7 bases and J 2 bases; nucleotides not matched to a gene: 6. This CDR3 contains 14 residues. In germline, CDR1 is MNHEY, CDR2 SMNVEV (reference sequence). CDR3 protein: CASTTTGGTYEQYF. The CDR3 bases are TGTGCCAGCACTACGACAGGGGGGACCTACGAGCAGTACTTC.

The chain has TRBV6-6 and TRBJ1-4; 7 bases are a match to TRBD1. The V and J ends lost 8 bases and 3 bases, in that order; junction bases with no gene match: 6. Germline loops: CDR1 MNHNY, CDR2 SVGAGI (reference sequence). The CDR3 loop spans 14 amino acids. The CDR3 DNA reads as TGTGCCAGCGGACTGCAGGGGGCTAATGAAAAACTGTTTTTT. It codes for CASGLQGANEKLFF.

The chain combines TRBV6-1 with TRBJ1-4; D is unclear. This CDR3 has 15 residues. V dropped 1 base and J dropped 7 bases, with 13 bases sitting between them. Germline lookup yields CDR1 MNHNS and CDR2 SASEGT. The CDR3 bases are TGTGCCAGCAGTGAAGTTAATCGGGGTTCTGAAAAACTGTTTTTT. It encodes CASSEVNRGSEKLFF.

The chain carries TRBV4-1 and TRBJ1-5; D not resolved. Trimming shortened V by 1 base and J by 4 bases, and 5 bases separated the two germline ends. Germline values: CDR1 MGHRA, CDR2 YSYEKL. The CDR3 covers 13 residues. In DNA form, the CDR3 reads TGCGCCAGCAGCCAAGTGAGGAATCAGCCCCAGCATTTT. Translated, it gives CASSQVRNQPQHF.

Written as DNA, the CDR3 is TGTGCCATCCAGTCCGGGGGGCAAGAGACCCAGTACTTC. Protein: CAIQSGGQETQYF. The chain links TRBV10-3 to TRBJ2-5, with 7 positions matching TRBD2. CDR1 ENHRY and CDR2 SYGVKD come from the germline V gene. Losses at the gene ends were 8 bases for V and 2 bases for J; bases not matched to a gene: 5. The CDR3 is made up of 13 amino acids.

V usage is TRBV5-1 and J usage is TRBJ2-7; TRBD1 might be the D (6 bases). The length of the CDR3 is 14 residues. Germline CDR1 SGHRS, CDR2 YFSETQ. Trimming removed 4 bases from V and 4 bases from J, with 15 bases in between. Here the CDR3 reads CASSNRGKSYEQYF. The CDR3 bases are TGCGCCAGCAGCAATAGGGGGAAGAGTTACGAGCAGTACTTC.

V usage is TRBV5-1 and J usage is TRBJ1-1; tentatively, D is TRBD1 (6 bases). The CDR3 totals 16 residues. CDR1 is SGHRS, CDR2 YFSETQ, per germline. The V gene lost 0 bases and the J gene lost 1 base, with 13 bases spanning the gap. DNA of the CDR3: TGCGCCAGCAGCTTGGGCGATAGACAGGAGAACACTGAAGCTTTCTTT. It encodes CASSLGDRQENTEAFF.

The DNA for the CDR3 is TGCGCCAGCAGCTCGACTAGCGGACCCACAGATACGCAGTATTTT. Its translation: CASSSTSGPTDTQYF. The rearrangement uses TRBV5-1 and TRBJ2-3, with TRBD2 identical over 9 bases. The CDR3 spans 15 residues. Germline V CDR1 and CDR2: SGHRS, YFSETQ. Trimming cost V 3 bases and J 2 bases; bases outside gene matches: 4.

The sample holds one count of this clone. This sequence joins TRBV4-1 and TRBJ2-7, with D perhaps TRBD2 (5 bases). This CDR3 has 13 amino acids. Germline CDR1 and CDR2: MGHRA and YSYEKL. V was pared by 5 bases and J by 3 bases, with 11 bases between. The CDR3 coding sequence is TGCGCCAGCAGCACCCGGGATAACTACGAGCAGTACTTC. Protein: CASSTRDNYEQYF.

The CDR3 loop is CASSQVGQGRNSPLHF. The CDR3 DNA follows: TGCGCCAGCAGCCAAGTGGGACAGGGGCGTAATTCACCCCTCCACTTT. This chain connects TRBV4-1 to TRBJ1-6, with 10 bases that match TRBD1. Losses at the gene ends were 1 base for V and 6 bases for J; bases not matched to a gene: 3. This CDR3 has 16 amino acids. The germline gives CDR1 MGHRA, CDR2 YSYEKL.

Turning to this clone: The same CDR3 can be traced to other DNA sequences in this sample. The chain joins TRBV6-5 to TRBJ1-1, with unresolved D. The CDR3 runs 13 residues. Germline CDR1 MNHEY, CDR2 SVGAGI. The V end lost 0 bases, the J end lost 4 bases, and 6 bases lay between the germline ends. The CDR3 coding sequence is TGTGCCAGCAGTTACTCGAGAGGCACTGAAGCTTTCTTT. As protein: CASSYSRGTEAFF.

The genes are TRBV6-5 and TRBJ1-1; no definite D call. The CDR3 extends over 14 amino acids. With 0 bases removed from V and 7 bases from J, the gap between germline ends came to 12 bases. The V gene's germline CDR1 is MNHEY and CDR2 SVGAGI. CDR3 coding DNA: TGTGCCAGCAGTTACTCGAGAGGAATCCTTGAAGCTTTCTTT. Protein product: CASSYSRGILEAFF.

The rearrangement joins TRBV7-9 to TRBJ1-1, with 9 bases fitting TRBD1. Germline lookup yields CDR1 SEHNR and CDR2 FQNEAQ (reference sequence). V was clipped by 1 base and J by 2 bases; unmatched bases: 2. The CDR3 length is 15 residues. The CDR3 reads CASSLETGGNTEAFF. In DNA form, the CDR3 reads TGTGCCAGCAGCTTAGAGACAGGGGGAAACACTGAAGCTTTCTTT.

The chain joins TRBV27 to TRBJ2-2, with D possibly being TRBD1 (6 bases). CDR3 size: 17 residues. From germline, CDR1 is MNHEY and CDR2 SMNVEV (reference sequence). V lost 5 bases, J lost 0 bases, and 16 bases lay in between. The CDR3 nucleotides are TGTGCCAGCAGTAATCTCCCCGGACAGTCGAACACCGGGGAGCTGTTTTTT. This sequence encodes CASSNLPGQSNTGELFF.

This chain uses TRBV9 with TRBJ2-1, with 11 nucleotides matching TRBD2. Germline CDR1 SGDLS, CDR2 YYNGEE. This CDR3 is 17 amino acids long. Trimming removed 3 bases from V and 10 bases from J; junction bases left unmatched: 15. CDR3 region: CASSALRRLAGGGEQFF. The CDR3 region has the DNA TGTGCCAGCAGCGCTCTTCGACGGCTAGCGGGAGGTGGCGAGCAGTTCTTC.

This chain uses TRBV21-1 with TRBJ1-1. TRBV21-1 has pseudogene status. The CDR3 is 11 amino acids. The CDR3 DNA reads TGTGCCAGTTCTATGAACACTGAAGCTTTCTTT. It specifies CASSMNTEAFF.

J is TRBJ2-7 and V is TRBV30, with 7 nucleotides matching TRBD2. The V segment lost 1 base and the J segment 2 bases; nucleotides outside the gene matches: 2. In germline, CDR1 is GTSNPN, CDR2 SVGIG (reference sequence). There are 13 residues in the CDR3. CDR3 coding DNA: TGTGCCTGGAGTGGACTAGCCACCTACGAGCAGTACTTC. It codes for CAWSGLATYEQYF.

This clone was counted between two and nine times. This chain connects TRBV9 to TRBJ1-1; D remains unclear. Germline V lookup: CDR1 SGDLS, CDR2 YYNGEE. V lost 0 bases and J lost 0, with 12 bases in between. This CDR3 has 16 residues. The CDR3 loop reads CASSVGAGGLNTEAFF. The CDR3 DNA is TGTGCCAGCAGCGTAGGGGCCGGAGGGCTGAACACTGAAGCTTTCTTT.